This T cell receptor beta chain is from a study of PD-1 blockade in classical Hodgkin lymphoma. No patient escaped relapse after autologous stem cell transplantation, and brentuximab vedotin exposure varied. The table came from immunoSEQ multiplex PCR; TCRdb's copy has only in-frame clones and leaves some out. The repertoire holds 80,000 to 100,000 clones, with about four fifths as singletons. The germline gives CDR1 SNHLY, CDR2 FYNNEI. V was clipped by 7 bases and J by 8 bases, with 15 bases between them. This CDR3 contains 14 residues. Source: peripheral blood mononuclear cells (PBMCs), taken before the second cycle of nivolumab. The origin of this receptor is a human donor with classical Hodgkin lymphoma. The chain recombines TRBV2 with TRBJ1-6; weak D call: TRBD1 (5 bases). The CDR3 DNA is TGTGCCAGCATCGGGGCCCGGGGGGATTCACCCCTCCACTTT. This translates into CASIGARGDSPLHF.